The 17 T cell receptor beta chains given below trace back to one sample, sequenced in a study of blood T cell repertoires in COVID-19. Measured with immunoSEQ multiplex PCR; TCRdb has only the in-frame clones, and not every one. The table lists 350,000 or so clones, around 87% of them singletons. The sequenced sample consisted of peripheral blood. These receptors originate from a young woman with COVID-19, enrolled during active disease.

V usage is TRBV21-1 and J usage is TRBJ2-3; the DNA was not compared with TRBD2, the D call given in the table. TRBV21-1 is termed a pseudogene. The CDR3 length is 16 residues. CDR3 DNA sequence: TGTGCCAGCAGCGACCTAGCGGGGACTAGCACAGATACGCAGTATTTT. Residues: CASSDLAGTSTDTQYF.

This clone has only a few counts. This chain links TRBV27 with TRBJ1-6; 7 nucleotides match TRBD1. Trimming removed 5 bases from V and 7 bases from J; junction bases left unmatched: 8. In germline, CDR1 is MNHEY, CDR2 SMNVEV (reference sequence). This CDR3 is built from 15 residues. Here the CDR3 reads CASSPTTGRNSPLHF. CDR3 nucleotides: TGTGCCAGCAGTCCGACGACAGGGAGGAATTCACCCCTCCACTTT.

The chain has TRBV29-1 and TRBJ2-1; TRBD2 aligns across 10 bases. V shed 6 bases, J shed 5 bases, and the junction held 13 bases outside the gene matches. The CDR3 length is 16 residues. Germline CDR1 reads SQVTM; CDR2 reads ANQGSEA. The CDR3 region has the DNA TGCAGCGTCGAGGCCCCCCTAGCGGGAGTTAACAATGAGCAGTTCTTC. It translates to CSVEAPLAGVNNEQFF.

The V call is TRBV10-1, the J call TRBJ2-3; TRBD1 agrees at 8 bases. V shed 0 bases, J shed 6 bases, and the junction held 2 bases outside the gene matches. Germline CDR1 WNHNN, CDR2 SYGVQD (reference sequence). The CDR3 covers 14 residues. CDR3 protein: CASSESRGRDTQYF. The DNA of the CDR3 is TGCGCCAGCAGTGAGTCCAGGGGGCGCGATACGCAGTATTTT.

The chain is built from TRBV11-2 and TRBJ2-7; TRBD2 agrees at 8 bases. Germline CDR1 reads SGHAT; CDR2 reads FQNNGV. This CDR3 contains 13 residues. V shed 1 base and J 6 bases; nucleotides not matched to a gene: 2. The CDR3 reads CASSLGGGPEQYF. CDR3 sequence (DNA): TGTGCCAGCAGCTTAGGCGGGGGGCCCGAGCAGTACTTC.

The rearrangement joins TRBV24-1 to TRBJ2-5; 10 bases line up with TRBD2. Per the germline V gene, CDR1 is KGHDR and CDR2 is SFDVKD. This CDR3 has 16 amino acids. V shed 1 base and J 4 bases; nucleotides not matched to a gene: 5. The CDR3 DNA follows: TGTGCCACCAGTGATTTCCAGCGGGAGGGCACAGAGACCCAGTACTTC. Translated, it gives CATSDFQREGTETQYF.

The chain combines TRBV7-2 with TRBJ2-7, with 7 positions matching TRBD1. This CDR3 spans 15 amino acids. V trimming: 5 bases; J trimming: 2 bases; junction bases outside the gene matches: 9. Germline CDR1 SGHTA, CDR2 FQGNSA. Here the CDR3 DNA reads TGTGCCAGCAGCCCTAGGGGGCTAGTGACCTACGAGCAGTACTTC. As protein: CASSPRGLVTYEQYF.

This clone is a singleton in its sample. The chain carries TRBV10-3 and TRBJ2-1; a weak D match, TRBD2 (5 bases). Germline assignment: CDR1 ENHRY and CDR2 SYGVKD. V was trimmed by 4 bases and J by 3 bases, leaving 10 bases between them. The CDR3 contains 14 residues. CDR3 coding DNA: TGTGCCATCAGTGGAGGAGGTGGCTACAATGAGCAGTTCTTC. The encoded protein is CAISGGGGYNEQFF.

V usage is TRBV5-1 and J usage is TRBJ1-1; tentatively, D is TRBD1 (5 bases). This CDR3 contains 14 residues. Germline-derived CDR1 and CDR2 are SGHRS and YFSETQ. V was cut by 1 base and J by 3 bases, with 10 bases left in between. This CDR3 is CASSLWGGDTEAFF. In DNA form, the CDR3 reads TGCGCCAGCAGCTTGTGGGGGGGTGACACTGAAGCTTTCTTT. The full variable domain, completed using reference TRBV5-1 and TRBJ1-1, is KAGVTQTPRYLIKTRGQQVTLSCSPISGHRSVSWYQQTPGQGLQFLFEYFSETQRNKGNFPGRFSGRQFSNSRSEMNVSTLELGDSALYLCASSLWGGDTEAFFGQGTRLTVV.

The chain is built from TRBV6-4 and TRBJ1-5; unclear D gene. V gave up 9 bases and J gave up 1 base, with 22 bases separating them. There are 17 residues in the CDR3. Germline lookup yields CDR1 MRHNA and CDR2 SNTAGT. CDR3 nucleotide sequence: TGTGCCAGTAGCGATATAGCAATCAGCCCCAGCAATCAGCCCCAGCATTTT. This encodes CASSDIAISPSNQPQHF.

V usage is TRBV5-5 and J usage is TRBJ1-1, with 11 bases fitting TRBD1. Germline V lookup: CDR1 SGHKS, CDR2 YYEKEE (reference sequence). The CDR3 extends over 14 amino acids. The V segment lost 4 bases and the J segment 4 bases; nucleotides outside the gene matches: 3. The CDR3, as DNA: TGTGCCAGCAGCGGACAGGGGGCGCGCACTGAAGCTTTCTTT. It codes for CASSGQGARTEAFF.

This clone occurred once. This chain connects TRBV7-3 to TRBJ2-7, with D perhaps matching TRBD1 (5 bases). Per the germline V gene, CDR1 is SGHTA and CDR2 is FQGTGA. The CDR3 extends over 16 amino acids. V dropped 5 bases and J dropped 0 bases, with 17 bases sitting between them. The CDR3 sequence is CASSREPRQSSYEQYF. CDR3 nucleotides: TGTGCCAGCAGCCGAGAGCCCCGACAGAGCTCCTACGAGCAGTACTTC.

The sample holds one count of this clone. The V gene is TRBV7-3, the J gene TRBJ1-6, with 9 positions matching TRBD1. The CDR3 sequence is 15 residues long. Germline V lookup: CDR1 SGHTA, CDR2 FQGTGA. Trimming removed 4 bases from V and 10 bases from J; junction bases left unmatched: 8. This chain's CDR3 is CASSSTGTGTSPLHF. The CDR3 DNA reads TGTGCCAGCAGCTCGACCGGGACAGGGACCTCACCCCTCCACTTT.

The rearrangement links TRBV30 to TRBJ2-7; 8 bases line up with TRBD2. CDR3 size: 14 residues. The V gene's germline CDR1 is GTSNPN and CDR2 SVGIG (reference sequence). V lost 3 bases and J lost 7; bases outside the gene matches: 11. CDR3 in amino acids: CAWSGAGGLREQYF. The DNA for the CDR3 is TGTGCCTGGAGCGGGGCGGGGGGCCTGAGGGAGCAGTACTTC.

This chain joins TRBV7-9 and TRBJ2-1, with 10 bases identical to TRBD1. This CDR3 has 15 amino acids. Trimming took 3 bases from V and 7 from J; bases not matched to a gene: 6. The germline gives CDR1 SEHNR, CDR2 FQNEAQ (reference sequence). CDR3 loop: CASSFDRGRWNEQFF. The CDR3 nucleotides read TGTGCCAGCAGCTTCGACAGGGGGCGATGGAATGAGCAGTTCTTC.

V and J are TRBV5-6 and TRBJ2-7; 7 nucleotides line up with TRBD2. This CDR3 has 15 amino acids. Trimming removed 1 base from V and 5 bases from J; junction bases left unmatched: 9. Germline loops: CDR1 SGHDT, CDR2 YYEEEE. The chain's CDR3 is CASSLIQAGYDEQYF. Written as DNA, the CDR3 is TGTGCCAGCAGCTTGATTCAAGCGGGGTACGACGAGCAGTACTTC.

This clone was seen once. The rearrangement links TRBV19 to TRBJ2-7; D unclear. The V end was cut by 3 bases, the J end by 3 bases, with 6 bases between. Germline lookup yields CDR1 LNHDA and CDR2 SQIVND (reference sequence). This CDR3 region has 12 residues. The CDR3 spells CASSMSGYEQYF. CDR3 sequence (DNA): TGTGCCAGTAGTATGTCGGGCTACGAGCAGTACTTC.